The clone carrying this TCR beta chain has ten or more counts. The data were obtained in a study of Graves' ophthalmopathy and Graves' hyperthyroidism. The V end was cut by 8 bases, the J end by 4 bases, with 12 bases between. The CDR3 runs 12 residues. The germline V gene encodes CDR1 MDHEN and CDR2 SYDVKM. Amplifying from RNA transcripts, the study obtained TCR beta CDR3 regions. HTBI primers were employed in first-round RT-PCR, then a second-round multiplex PCR followed. Each CDR3 protein is one row after TCRdb ran MiXCR on the multiplex PCR reads. The profile shows 450,000 or so distinct CDR3 sequences, approximately 14% of them singletons.

This sequence originates from a woman aged 25-40 years with Graves' ophthalmopathy. This sequence joins TRBV28 and TRBJ2-7; weak D call: TRBD1 (6 bases). The specimen was blood. The CDR3 DNA reads TGTGCCAGCCACGGGACACTGTACGAGCAGTACTTC. As protein: CASHGTLYEQYF.